The entry that follows covers one TCR beta chain sequence. This clonotype showed up many times. Its recognized antigen is unknown. Qualities for individual bases were not recorded, and no much larger clone is one base off. The germline V gene provides CDR1 ENHRY and CDR2 SYGVKD. CDR3 length: 14 amino acids, cysteine to phenylalanine. Only CDR3 DNA remains: 42 bases, in frame from the first base. V sheds 6 bases and J sheds 5 bases, leaving 16 bases between their ends. The sample comes from a study of CD8 T cells in ankylosing spondylitis (TCRdb year 2017). Concerning the study at large: To find TCR variants linked to disease, the study profiled T cell receptor beta repertoires in ankylosing spondylitis patients and healthy donors. Peripheral blood was sampled, and synovial fluid was additionally collected from ankylosing spondylitis patients. The whole study cohort included 85 to 120 healthy donors and 25 or so ankylosing spondylitis patients. The paper's findings and limits, for the study overall: A TCR beta motif made up of several highly homologous amino acid variants appeared to be characteristic of blood from ankylosing spondylitis patients. Some TCR beta motif variants had previously been reported in synovial fluid and blood of reactive arthritis patients, which suggested common disease-initiation mechanisms. The disease-linked clones were reported to be significantly enriched in matched synovial fluid samples from ankylosing spondylitis patients. In peripheral blood, the disease-linked clones were found at relatively low frequencies and had a CD8+ phenotype.

The sequencing machine was an Illumina HiSeq 2500. Quantitative 5'-RACE with molecular barcodes was used to prepare TCR beta libraries. As for the authors' bioinformatics: A new computational method, built on a probabilistic model of VDJ rearrangement, was used to identify disease-linked TCR variants. The public reads were reanalyzed by TCRdb: fastp trimming at Q25, MiXCR alignment, in-frame beta chains only. Each CDR3 protein appears once, grouped with its most common genes and DNA. Clone size and V and J calls follow TCRdb, not the original study. The sample table shows about 190,000 distinct CDR3 sequences, and 10% to 15% are seen once. About 11% of the sample goes to the ten largest clones.

The specimen sequenced was blood, either unsorted or a sorted T cell fraction (not recorded which). The rearrangement joined TRBV10-3 to TRBJ1-1, with TRBD1 tentatively as D gene (5 bases match). The TCR was taken from a female donor with ankylosing spondylitis or in good health (not recorded which). The DNA is TGTGCCATCAGCTCCGGGGCTATAACGACTGAAGCTTTCTTT. It translates to CAISSGAITTEAFF.